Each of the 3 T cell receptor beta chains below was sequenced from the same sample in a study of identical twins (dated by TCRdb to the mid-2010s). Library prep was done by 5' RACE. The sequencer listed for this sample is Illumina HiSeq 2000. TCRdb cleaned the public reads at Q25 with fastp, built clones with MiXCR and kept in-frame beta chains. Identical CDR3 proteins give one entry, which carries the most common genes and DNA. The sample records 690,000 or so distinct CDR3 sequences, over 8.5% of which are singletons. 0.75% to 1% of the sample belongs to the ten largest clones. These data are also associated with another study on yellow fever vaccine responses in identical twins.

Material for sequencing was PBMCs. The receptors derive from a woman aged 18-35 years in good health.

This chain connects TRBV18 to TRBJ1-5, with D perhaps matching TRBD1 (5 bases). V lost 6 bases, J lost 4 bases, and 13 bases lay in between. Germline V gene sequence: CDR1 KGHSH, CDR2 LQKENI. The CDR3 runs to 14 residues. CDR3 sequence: CASSLSRDNQPQHF. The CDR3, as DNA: TGTGCCAGCTCCTTGTCCAGGGATAATCAGCCCCAGCATTTT.

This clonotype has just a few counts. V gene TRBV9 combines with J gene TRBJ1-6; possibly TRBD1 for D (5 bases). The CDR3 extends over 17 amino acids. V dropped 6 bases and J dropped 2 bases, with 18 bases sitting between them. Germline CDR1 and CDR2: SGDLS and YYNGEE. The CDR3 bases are TGTGCCAGCAACCCCGGGACTGGGGATCCCTATAATTCACCCCTCCACTTT. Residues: CASNPGTGDPYNSPLHF.

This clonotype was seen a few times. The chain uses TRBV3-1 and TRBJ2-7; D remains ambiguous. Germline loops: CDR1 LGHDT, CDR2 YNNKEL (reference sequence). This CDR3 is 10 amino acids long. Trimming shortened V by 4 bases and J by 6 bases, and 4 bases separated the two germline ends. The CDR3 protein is CASSRAEQYF. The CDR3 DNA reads TGTGCCAGCAGCCGGGCCGAGCAGTACTTC.